The TCR beta chain described here comes from a study of Tregs in tolerant kidney transplant recipients. Germline CDR1 reads MGHRA; CDR2 reads YSYEKL. There are 14 residues in the CDR3. V shed 1 base, J shed 6 bases, and the junction held 3 bases outside the gene matches. TCRdb's table, derived via immunoSEQ multiplex PCR, lists solely in-frame clones and lacks some. The sample contains about 240,000 clones, roughly 84% of which appear only once. CD4+CD25+CD127- Tregs, CD4+CD25- non-Tregs, CD4 and CD8 cells were sorted. The clonotype was recovered from a human donor in good health. Sequencing was carried out using CD4+ T cells from blood. The chain is built from TRBV4-1 and TRBJ1-5; 7 bases align to TRBD1. The CDR3 region is CASSQGQGGQPQHF. The CDR3 DNA is TGCGCCAGCAGCCAAGGACAGGGTGGTCAGCCCCAGCATTTT.